The T cell receptor beta chain described here comes from a study of immune reconstitution after stem cell transplant in scleroderma (dated by TCRdb to 2015 to 2018). Trimming removed 4 bases from V and 7 bases from J; the gene matches leave 9 bases unexplained. The germline V gene sets CDR1 to SGHVS and CDR2 to FNYEAQ. From the cysteine up to the phenylalanine, the CDR3 has a length of 16 residues. The entry retains the CDR3 DNA only, 48 bases that are in frame from base 1. This clonotype is deemed medium-sized (0.01 to 0.1%). It has no known antigen specificity. Per-nucleotide qualities are absent, and no much larger clonotype sits a single base away. Libraries were constructed by RT-PCR. The instrument given in TCRdb is Illumina MiSeq. TCRdb handled the public reads itself, with Q25 trimming in fastp and clone calling in MiXCR, and kept productive beta chains. CDR3 protein duplicates are merged, each entry listing the most common genes and DNA. Here the sample has roughly 2,800 distinct CDR3 sequences; roughly 3.9% occur a single time. 3% to 4% of the sample is taken by the ten largest.

The TCR sequence derives from a human donor with systemic sclerosis. This specimen was taken before or after autologous hematopoietic stem cell transplantation (not recorded which). The V gene is TRBV7-6 and the J gene is TRBJ1-6; 8 junctional bases match TRBD1. The CDR3 region: CASSSPGQGRNSPLHF. The DNA sequence reads TGTGCCAGCAGCTCTCCTGGACAGGGACGAAATTCACCCCTCCACTTT.